The clone carrying this TCR beta chain was picked up many times. This sample stems from a study of patients and donors after allogeneic stem cell transplantation. The CDR3 contains 12 residues. The V end was cut by 6 bases, the J end by 0 bases, with 3 bases between. TCRdb analysed the RT-PCR reads with MiXCR anew, one entry per CDR3 protein. The sample carries about 960,000 distinct CDR3 sequences, about a sixth recorded once. This chain uses TRBV12-3 or TRBV12-4 with TRBJ2-4, with D hard to call. The sample was blood, either unsorted or a sorted T cell fraction (not recorded which). The origin of this receptor is a human donor who was either an allogeneic HSCT recipient or a stem cell or donor lymphocyte infusion donor (not recorded which). It is not recorded whose cells these are; they may come from a transplant donor. The CDR3 region is CASRLAKNIQYF. The CDR3 region has the DNA TGTGCCAGCAGACTAGCCAAAAACATTCAGTACTTC.